This T cell receptor beta chain appears in the sequencing data of a study of blood T cell repertoires in COVID-19. Overall study: PBMCs, B-cell-depleted T cells, or T cells provided the cDNA or gDNA that made up the material.

Only in-frame clones appear in the TCRdb table, and some are missing; sequencing was by immunoSEQ multiplex PCR. The table lists around 140,000 clones, 85% to 90% of them singletons. The CDR3 contains 15 residues. Looked up from germline, CDR1 is KGHDR and CDR2 is SFDVKD. V shed 3 bases and J shed 3 bases, with 11 bases lying between them. This TCR was recovered from a man aged 55 to 69 with active or convalescent COVID-19. V and J are TRBV24-1 and TRBJ1-5; TRBD1 might be the D (5 bases). What was sequenced was peripheral blood. This CDR3 reads CATSDKGRDNQPQHF. CDR3 nucleotides: TGTGCCACCAGTGATAAGGGGAGGGACAATCAGCCCCAGCATTTT.